This T cell receptor (beta chain) is drawn from a study of cytomegalovirus exposure and HLA in healthy donors. With 60 Vbeta and 13 Jbeta primers, the PCR was carried out. Profiled with immunoSEQ multiplex PCR; TCRdb holds only in-frame clones, not every one. The specimen's table records around 35,000 clones. With respect to this clone: Antigen unknown.

Study-level findings and limits: Upon later analysis, TCR association rates were observed to vary by HLA locus, being highest for DRB1 and lowest for HLA-C. Later examination showed HLA-associated TCR beta chains had greater clonal expansion than equally common others.

The CDR3 consists of 16 residues. With V trimmed by 0 bases and J by 4 bases, 7 bases remained unmatched. Germline assignment: CDR1 SGDLS and CDR2 YYNGEE. This TCR was recovered from a woman aged 40 to 55 in good health and CMV-seropositive. This rearrangement joins TRBV9 to TRBJ1-3, with 7 bases identical to TRBD1. Specimen: PBMCs. For the CDR3, the DNA is TGTGCCAGCAGCGTAGGAGACAGGGTCCCCGGAAACACCATATATTTT. Protein sequence: CASSVGDRVPGNTIYF.